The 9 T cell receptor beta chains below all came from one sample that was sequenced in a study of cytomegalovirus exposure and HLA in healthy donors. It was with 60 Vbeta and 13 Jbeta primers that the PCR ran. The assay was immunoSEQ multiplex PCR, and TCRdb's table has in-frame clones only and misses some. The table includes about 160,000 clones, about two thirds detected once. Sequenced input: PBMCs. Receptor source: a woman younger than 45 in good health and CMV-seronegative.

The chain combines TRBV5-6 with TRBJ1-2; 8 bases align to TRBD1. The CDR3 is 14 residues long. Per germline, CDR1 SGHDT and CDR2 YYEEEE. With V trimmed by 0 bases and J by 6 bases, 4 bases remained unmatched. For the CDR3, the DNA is TGTGCCAGCAGCTTGGATGACAGGGGAGATGGCTACACCTTC. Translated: CASSLDDRGDGYTF. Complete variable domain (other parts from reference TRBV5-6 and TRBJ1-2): DAGVTQSPTHLIKTRGQQVTLRCSPKSGHDTVSWYQQALGQGPQFIFQYYEEEERQRGNFPDRFSGHQFPNYSSELNVNALLLGDSALYLCASSLDDRGDGYTFGSGTRLTVV.

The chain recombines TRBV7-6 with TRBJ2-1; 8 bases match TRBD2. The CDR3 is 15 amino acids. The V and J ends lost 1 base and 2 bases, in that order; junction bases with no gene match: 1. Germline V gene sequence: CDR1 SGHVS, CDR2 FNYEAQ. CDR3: CASSLVSGAYNEQFF. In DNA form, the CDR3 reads TGTGCCAGCAGCTTAGTTAGCGGGGCCTACAATGAGCAGTTCTTC.

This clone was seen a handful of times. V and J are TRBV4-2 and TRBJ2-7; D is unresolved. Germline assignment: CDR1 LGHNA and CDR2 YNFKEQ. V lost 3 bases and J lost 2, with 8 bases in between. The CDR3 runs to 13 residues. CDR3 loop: CASSQHLAYEQYF. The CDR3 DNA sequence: TGTGCCAGCAGCCAGCATTTAGCCTACGAGCAGTACTTC.

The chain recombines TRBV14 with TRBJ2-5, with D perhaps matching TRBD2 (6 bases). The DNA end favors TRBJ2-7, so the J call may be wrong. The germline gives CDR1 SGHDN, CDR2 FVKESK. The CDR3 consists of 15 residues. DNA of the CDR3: TGTGCCAGCAGCCAAGAGTACGGGAGCCCCTACGAGCAGTACTTC. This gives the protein CASSQEYGSPYEQYF.

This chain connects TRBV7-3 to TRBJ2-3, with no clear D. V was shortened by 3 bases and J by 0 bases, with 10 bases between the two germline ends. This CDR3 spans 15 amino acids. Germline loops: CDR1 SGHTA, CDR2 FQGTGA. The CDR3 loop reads CASSFGPYSTDTQYF. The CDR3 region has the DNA TGTGCCAGCAGCTTTGGGCCCTATAGCACAGATACGCAGTATTTT. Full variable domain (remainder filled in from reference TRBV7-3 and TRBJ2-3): GAGVSQTPSNKVTEKGKYVELRCDPISGHTALYWYRQSLGQGPEFLIYFQGTGAADDSGLPNDRFFAVRPEGSVSTLKIQRTERGDSAVYLCASSFGPYSTDTQYFGPGTRLTVL.

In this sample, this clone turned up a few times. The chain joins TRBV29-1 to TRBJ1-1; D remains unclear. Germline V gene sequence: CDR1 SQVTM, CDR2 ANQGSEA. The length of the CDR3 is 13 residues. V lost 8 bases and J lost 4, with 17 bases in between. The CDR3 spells CSLEGPYLTEAFF. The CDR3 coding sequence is TGCAGCTTAGAGGGCCCGTATCTCACTGAAGCTTTCTTT. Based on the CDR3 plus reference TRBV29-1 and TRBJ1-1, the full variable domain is SAVISQKPSRDICQRGTSLTIQCQVDSQVTMMFWYRQQPGQSLTLIATANQGSEATYESGFVIDKFPISRPNLTFSTLTVSNMSPEDSSIYLCSLEGPYLTEAFFGQGTRLTVV.

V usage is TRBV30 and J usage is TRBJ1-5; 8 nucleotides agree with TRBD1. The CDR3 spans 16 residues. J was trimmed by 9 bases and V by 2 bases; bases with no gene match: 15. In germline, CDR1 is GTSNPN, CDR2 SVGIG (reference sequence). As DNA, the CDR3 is TGTGCCTGGAGTCTCTCCCTAGGACAGGGCAGAGGGCCCCAGCATTTT. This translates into CAWSLSLGQGRGPQHF.

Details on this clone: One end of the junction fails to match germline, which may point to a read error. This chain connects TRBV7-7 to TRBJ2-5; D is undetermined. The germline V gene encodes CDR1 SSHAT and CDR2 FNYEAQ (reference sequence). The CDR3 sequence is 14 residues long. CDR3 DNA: TGTGCTAGCAGCCCCCAGACCAACGGGGAGACCCAGTACTTC. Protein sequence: CASSPQTNGETQYF.

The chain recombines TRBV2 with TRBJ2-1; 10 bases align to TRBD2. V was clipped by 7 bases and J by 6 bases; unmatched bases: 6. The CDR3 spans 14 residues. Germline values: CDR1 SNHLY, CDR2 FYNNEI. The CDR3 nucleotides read TGTGCCAGCAAGACTAGCGGGCTCCGCAATGAGCAGTTCTTC. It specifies CASKTSGLRNEQFF.